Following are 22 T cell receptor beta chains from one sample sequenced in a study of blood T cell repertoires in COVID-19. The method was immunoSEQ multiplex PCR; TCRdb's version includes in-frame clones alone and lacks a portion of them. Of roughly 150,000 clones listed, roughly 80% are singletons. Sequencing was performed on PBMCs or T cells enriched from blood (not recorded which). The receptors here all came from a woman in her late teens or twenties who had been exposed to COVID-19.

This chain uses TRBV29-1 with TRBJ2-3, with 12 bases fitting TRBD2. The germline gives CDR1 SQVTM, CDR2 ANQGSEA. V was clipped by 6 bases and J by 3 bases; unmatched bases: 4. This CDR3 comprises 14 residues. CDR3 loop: CSVTSGRRTDTQYF. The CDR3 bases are TGCAGCGTAACTAGCGGGAGGAGGACAGATACGCAGTATTTT.

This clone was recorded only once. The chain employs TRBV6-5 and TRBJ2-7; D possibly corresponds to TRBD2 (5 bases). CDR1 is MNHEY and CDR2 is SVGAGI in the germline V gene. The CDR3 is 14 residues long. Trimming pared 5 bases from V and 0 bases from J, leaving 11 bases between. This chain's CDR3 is CASSRTPGSYEQYF. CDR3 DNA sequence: TGTGCCAGCAGTAGGACTCCTGGCTCCTACGAGCAGTACTTC.

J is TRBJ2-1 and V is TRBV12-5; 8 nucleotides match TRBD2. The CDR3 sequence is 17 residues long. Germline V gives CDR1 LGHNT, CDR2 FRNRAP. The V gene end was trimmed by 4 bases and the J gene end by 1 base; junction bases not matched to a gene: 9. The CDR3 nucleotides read TGTGCTAGTGGTTCCACCGACAGCGGGAGATCCTACAATGAGCAGTTCTTC. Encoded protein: CASGSTDSGRSYNEQFF.

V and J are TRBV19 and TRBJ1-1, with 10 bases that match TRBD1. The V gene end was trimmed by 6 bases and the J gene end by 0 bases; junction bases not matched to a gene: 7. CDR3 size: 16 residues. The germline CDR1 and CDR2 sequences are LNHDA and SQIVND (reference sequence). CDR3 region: CASRAGTGAMNTEAFF. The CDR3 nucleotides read TGTGCCAGTAGAGCCGGGACAGGGGCAATGAACACTGAAGCTTTCTTT.

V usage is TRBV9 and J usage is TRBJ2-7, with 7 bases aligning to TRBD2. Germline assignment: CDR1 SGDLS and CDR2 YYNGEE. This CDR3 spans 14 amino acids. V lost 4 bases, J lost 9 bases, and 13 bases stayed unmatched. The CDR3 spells CASSPSGGSTGQYF. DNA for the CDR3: TGTGCCAGCAGCCCTAGCGGCGGTTCAACGGGGCAGTACTTC. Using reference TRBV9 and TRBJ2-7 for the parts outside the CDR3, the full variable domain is DSGVTQTPKHLITATGQRVTLRCSPRSGDLSVYWYQQSLDQGLQFLIQYYNGEERAKGNILERFSAQQFPDLHSELNLSSLELGDSALYFCASSPSGGSTGQYFGPGTRLTVT.

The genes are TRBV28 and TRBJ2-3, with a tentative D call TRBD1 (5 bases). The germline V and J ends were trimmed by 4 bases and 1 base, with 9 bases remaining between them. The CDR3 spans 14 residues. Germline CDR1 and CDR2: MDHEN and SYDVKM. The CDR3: CASSSPRGTDTQYF. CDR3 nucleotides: TGTGCCAGCAGTTCCCCCAGGGGCACAGATACGCAGTATTTT.

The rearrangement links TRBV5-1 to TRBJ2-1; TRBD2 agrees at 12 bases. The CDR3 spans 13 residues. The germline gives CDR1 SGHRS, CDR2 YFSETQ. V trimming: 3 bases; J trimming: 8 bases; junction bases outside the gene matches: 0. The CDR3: CASSSSGRDEQFF. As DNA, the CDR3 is TGCGCCAGCAGCTCTAGCGGGAGGGATGAGCAGTTCTTC.

The CDR3 loop is CASSQDTTRYNEQFF. The CDR3 DNA is TGTGCCAGCAGCCAAGATACGACTAGATACAATGAGCAGTTCTTC. V and J are TRBV3-1 (or the pseudogene TRBV3-2) and TRBJ2-1; a possible D gene is TRBD2 (6 bases). Germline V CDR1 and CDR2: LGHDT, YNNKEL (reference sequence). Trimming took off 0 bases at V and 4 bases at J, with 10 bases between the two ends. The CDR3 loop spans 15 amino acids.

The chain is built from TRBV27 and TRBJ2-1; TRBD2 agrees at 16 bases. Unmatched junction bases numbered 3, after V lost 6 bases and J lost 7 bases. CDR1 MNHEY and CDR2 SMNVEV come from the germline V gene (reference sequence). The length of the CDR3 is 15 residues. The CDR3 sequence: CASRGLAGGVNEQFF. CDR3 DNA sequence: TGTGCCAGCAGGGGACTAGCGGGAGGGGTGAATGAGCAGTTCTTC.

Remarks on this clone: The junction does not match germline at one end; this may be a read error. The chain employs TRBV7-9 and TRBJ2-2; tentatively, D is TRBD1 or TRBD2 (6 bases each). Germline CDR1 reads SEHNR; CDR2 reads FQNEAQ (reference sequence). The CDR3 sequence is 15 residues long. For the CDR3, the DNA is TGCGCCAGCAGGGGAGGTAGCGGGAACACCGGGGAGCTGTTTTTT. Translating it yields CASRGGSGNTGELFF. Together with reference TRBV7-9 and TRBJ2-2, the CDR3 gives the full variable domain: DTGVSQNPRHKITKRGQNVTFRCDPISEHNRLYWYRQTLGQGPEFLTYFQNEAQLEKSRLLSDRFSAERPKGSFSTLEIQRTEQGDSAMYLCASRGGSGNTGELFFGEGSRLTVL.

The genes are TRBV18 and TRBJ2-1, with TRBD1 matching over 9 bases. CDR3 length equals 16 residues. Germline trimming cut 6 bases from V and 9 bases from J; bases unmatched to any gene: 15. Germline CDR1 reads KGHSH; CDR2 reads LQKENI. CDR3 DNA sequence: TGTGCCAGCTCCTGGAACCGGGGACAGGGTAAAGGTGAGCAGTTCTTC. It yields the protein CASSWNRGQGKGEQFF. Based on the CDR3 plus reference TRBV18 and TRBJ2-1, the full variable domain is NAGVMQNPRHLVRRRGQEARLRCSPMKGHSHVYWYRQLPEEGLKFMVYLQKENIIDESGMPKERFSAEFPKEGPSILRIQQVVRGDSAAYFCASSWNRGQGKGEQFFGPGTRLTVL.

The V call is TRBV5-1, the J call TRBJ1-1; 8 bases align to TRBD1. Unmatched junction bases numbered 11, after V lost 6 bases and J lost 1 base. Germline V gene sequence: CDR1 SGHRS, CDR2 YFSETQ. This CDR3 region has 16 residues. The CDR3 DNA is TGCGCCAGCATAAGCGACAGGGGCAACCCGAACACTGAAGCTTTCTTT. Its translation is CASISDRGNPNTEAFF. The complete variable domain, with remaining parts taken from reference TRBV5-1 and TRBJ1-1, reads KAGVTQTPRYLIKTRGQQVTLSCSPISGHRSVSWYQQTPGQGLQFLFEYFSETQRNKGNFPGRFSGRQFSNSRSEMNVSTLELGDSALYLCASISDRGNPNTEAFFGQGTRLTVV.

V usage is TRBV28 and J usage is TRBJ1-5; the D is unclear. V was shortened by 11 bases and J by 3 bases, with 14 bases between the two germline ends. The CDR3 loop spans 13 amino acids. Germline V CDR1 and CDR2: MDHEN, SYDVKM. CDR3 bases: TGTGCCGTCCATGGCGGCAACAATCAGCCCCAGCATTTT. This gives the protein CAVHGGNNQPQHF.

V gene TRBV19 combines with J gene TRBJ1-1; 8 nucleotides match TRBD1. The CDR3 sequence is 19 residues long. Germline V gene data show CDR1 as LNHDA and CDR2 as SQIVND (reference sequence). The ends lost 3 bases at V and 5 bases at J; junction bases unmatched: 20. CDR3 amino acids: CASSMFVGGTGLFVTEAFF. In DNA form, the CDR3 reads TGTGCCAGTAGTATGTTTGTAGGCGGGACAGGCTTATTTGTGACTGAAGCTTTCTTT.

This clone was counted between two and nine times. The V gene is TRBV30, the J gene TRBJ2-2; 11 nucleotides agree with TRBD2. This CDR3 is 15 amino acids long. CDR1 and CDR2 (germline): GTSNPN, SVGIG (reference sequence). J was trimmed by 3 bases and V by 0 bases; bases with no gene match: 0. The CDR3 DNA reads TGTGCCTGGAGTGTACTAGCGGGAGACACCGGGGAGCTGTTTTTT. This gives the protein CAWSVLAGDTGELFF.

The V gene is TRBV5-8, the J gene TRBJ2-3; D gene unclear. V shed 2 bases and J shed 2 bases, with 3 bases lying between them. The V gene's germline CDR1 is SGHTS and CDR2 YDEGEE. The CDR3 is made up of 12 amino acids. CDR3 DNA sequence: TGTGCCAGCAGCTTATACACAGATACGCAGTATTTT. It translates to CASSLYTDTQYF.

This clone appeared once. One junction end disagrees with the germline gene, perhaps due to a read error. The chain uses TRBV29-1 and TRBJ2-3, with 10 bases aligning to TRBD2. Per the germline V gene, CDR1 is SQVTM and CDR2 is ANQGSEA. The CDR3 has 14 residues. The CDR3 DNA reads TGCAGCGTCGAAGGTGGACTAGCGGAGTATACGCAGTATTTT. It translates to CSVEGGLAEYTQYF.

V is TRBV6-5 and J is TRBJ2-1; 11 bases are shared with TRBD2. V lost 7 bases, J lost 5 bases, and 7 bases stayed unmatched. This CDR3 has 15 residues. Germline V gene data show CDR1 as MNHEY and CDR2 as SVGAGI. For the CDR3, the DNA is TGTGCCAGCACCAGCGGGACTAGCGGACACAATGAGCAGTTCTTC. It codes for CASTSGTSGHNEQFF.

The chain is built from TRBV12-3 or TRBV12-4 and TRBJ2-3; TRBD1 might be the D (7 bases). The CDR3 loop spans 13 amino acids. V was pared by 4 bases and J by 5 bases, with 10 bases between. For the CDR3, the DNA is TGTGCCAGCAGTTCCCAGGGGGGAGATACGCAGTATTTT. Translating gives CASSSQGGDTQYF.

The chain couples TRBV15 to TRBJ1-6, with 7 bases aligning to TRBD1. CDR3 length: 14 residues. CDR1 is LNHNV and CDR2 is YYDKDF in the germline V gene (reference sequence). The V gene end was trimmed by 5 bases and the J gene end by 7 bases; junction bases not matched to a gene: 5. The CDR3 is CATSRQTGNSPLHF. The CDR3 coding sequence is TGTGCCACCAGCCGTCAGACAGGGAATTCACCCCTCCACTTT.

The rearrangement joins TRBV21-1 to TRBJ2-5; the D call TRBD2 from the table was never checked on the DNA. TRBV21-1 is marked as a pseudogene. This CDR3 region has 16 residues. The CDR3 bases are TGTGCCAGCAGCAAAAGGTTGGCGGGGGGGCAAGAGACCCAGTACTTC. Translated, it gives CASSKRLAGGQETQYF.

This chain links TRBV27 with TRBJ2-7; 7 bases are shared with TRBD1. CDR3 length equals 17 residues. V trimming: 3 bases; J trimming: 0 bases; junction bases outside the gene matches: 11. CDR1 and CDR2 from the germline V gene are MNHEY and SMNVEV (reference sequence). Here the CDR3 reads CASSFSLGQANSYEQYF. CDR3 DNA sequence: TGTGCCAGCAGTTTCTCTCTCGGACAGGCCAACTCCTACGAGCAGTACTTC.